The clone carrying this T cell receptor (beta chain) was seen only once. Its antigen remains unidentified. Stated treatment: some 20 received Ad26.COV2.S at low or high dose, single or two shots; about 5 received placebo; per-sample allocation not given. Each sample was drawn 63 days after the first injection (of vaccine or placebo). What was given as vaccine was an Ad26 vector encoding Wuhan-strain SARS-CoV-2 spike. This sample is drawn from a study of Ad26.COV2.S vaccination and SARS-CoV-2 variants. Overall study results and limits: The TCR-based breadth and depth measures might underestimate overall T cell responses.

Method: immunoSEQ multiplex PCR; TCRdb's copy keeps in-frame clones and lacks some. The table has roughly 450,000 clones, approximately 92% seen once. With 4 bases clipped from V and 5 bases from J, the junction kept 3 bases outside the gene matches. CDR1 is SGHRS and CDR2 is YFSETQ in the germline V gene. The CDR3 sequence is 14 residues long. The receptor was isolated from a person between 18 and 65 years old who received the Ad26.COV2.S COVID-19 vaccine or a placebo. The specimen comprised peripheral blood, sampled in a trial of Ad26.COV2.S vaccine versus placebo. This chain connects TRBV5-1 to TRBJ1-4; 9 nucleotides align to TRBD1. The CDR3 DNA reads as TGCGCCAGCAGCACCGGGACAGGGAATGAAAAACTGTTTTTT. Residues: CASSTGTGNEKLFF. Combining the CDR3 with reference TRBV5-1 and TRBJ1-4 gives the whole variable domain KAGVTQTPRYLIKTRGQQVTLSCSPISGHRSVSWYQQTPGQGLQFLFEYFSETQRNKGNFPGRFSGRQFSNSRSEMNVSTLELGDSALYLCASSTGTGNEKLFFGSGTQLSVL.